This TCR beta chain was captured in a study of blood T cell repertoires in COVID-19. Repertoires were generated with immunoSEQ multiplex PCR, while TCRdb's copy carries only in-frame clones and drops some. The sample carries about 76,000 clones, approximately 80% recorded once. The TCR was taken from a human donor in a cohort sampled during active COVID-19. Sequencing input: peripheral blood.

The CDR3 nucleotides read TGTGCCAGCAGCACGACAGGGACGAGCTCCTACGAGCAGTACGTC. Translating gives CASSTTGTSSYEQYV. The J gene is TRBJ2-7, the V gene TRBV11-3; 7 nucleotides line up with TRBD1. The CDR3 has 15 residues. Germline CDR1 and CDR2: SGHNT and YENEEA. The ends lost 5 bases at V and 0 bases at J; junction bases unmatched: 7.